This T cell receptor beta chain is from a study of OX40 agonist ivuxolimab in advanced cancers. Profiling relied on immunoSEQ multiplex PCR, and the TCRdb table lists in-frame clones only, not all of them. The sample records about 77,000 clones, about 85% being singletons. The J segment lost 1 base and the V segment lost 4 bases, leaving 7 bases of the junction unmatched. The CDR3 has 15 amino acids. From germline, CDR1 is SGHRS and CDR2 YFSETQ. The sequences come from CD4+ or CD8+ T cells sorted from blood, collected in a trial of the OX40 agonist ivuxolimab. This TCR was recovered from an adult with an advanced solid tumor such as melanoma, head and neck, liver or kidney cancer. The rearrangement uses TRBV5-1 and TRBJ2-5, with 7 bases matching TRBD2. CDR3 bases: TGCGCCAGCAGCGACAACCCGGGGGGCCAAGAGACCCAGTACTTC. It is translated as CASSDNPGGQETQYF.